The T cell receptor beta chain under discussion was sequenced for a study of technical replicates of blood from several donors. Assay used: immunoSEQ multiplex PCR; TCRdb lists only in-frame clones, some missing. Counted here are 68,000 or so clones, about 97% occurring once; the ten biggest clones make up about 0.31%. This CDR3 is built from 16 residues. Germline V gene sequence: CDR1 SGHRS, CDR2 YFSETQ. V trimming: 0 bases; J trimming: 0 bases; junction bases outside the gene matches: 0. This clone was detected only a few times. The receptor's source is a human donor in good health. The chain carries TRBV5-1 and TRBJ2-2; 9 bases are a match to TRBD1. The sequenced material came from T cells isolated from PBMCs. The CDR3, as DNA: TGCGCCAGCAGCTTGGGACAGGGGGCGAACACCGGGGAGCTGTTTTTT. The encoded protein is CASSLGQGANTGELFF.